Listed here are 17 T cell receptor beta chains from one sample, sequenced in a study of shared clonotypes between healthy human individuals. TCRdb keeps only in-frame clones here, not all; method: immunoSEQ multiplex PCR. The data hold fewer than 1.8 million clones, with about 98.5% observed a single time. Material for sequencing was naive CD4+ T cells sorted from blood. Subset specified: CD45RA+ positively selected. Source of these receptors: a man aged 25-45 years in good health.

This chain uses TRBV28 with TRBJ1-1, with 7 bases fitting TRBD1. The V gene's germline CDR1 is MDHEN and CDR2 SYDVKM. V shed 6 bases and J 0 bases; nucleotides not matched to a gene: 7. This CDR3 spans 15 amino acids. The CDR3 loop reads CASSPSTGLNTEAFF. The CDR3 nucleotides are TGTGCCAGCAGCCCATCGACAGGGCTGAACACTGAAGCTTTCTTT.

V is TRBV11-3 and J is TRBJ2-7; 13 bases align to TRBD2. Germline V lookup: CDR1 SGHNT, CDR2 YENEEA. This CDR3 has 18 amino acids. V dropped 3 bases and J dropped 4; count of bases not matched to a gene: 12. CDR3 nucleotides: TGTGCCAGCAGCTTGGGGGGCATCGGACTAGCGGGAGATTACGAGCAGTACTTC. This translates into CASSLGGIGLAGDYEQYF.

The V and J genes are TRBV19 and TRBJ2-7, with 7 bases aligning to TRBD1. CDR1 and CDR2 from the germline V gene are LNHDA and SQIVND (reference sequence). The ends lost 4 bases at V and 2 bases at J; junction bases unmatched: 5. This CDR3 has 14 amino acids. CDR3 nucleotides: TGTGCCAGTAGTAAACGACAGGGAACCTACGAGCAGTACTTC. Protein: CASSKRQGTYEQYF.

The J gene is TRBJ2-2, the V gene TRBV7-6; TRBD2 agrees at 9 bases. With V trimmed by 7 bases and J by 7 bases, 10 bases remained unmatched. The CDR3 runs to 15 residues. In germline, CDR1 is SGHVS, CDR2 FNYEAQ. The CDR3 reads CASTSGGRVSGELFF. The CDR3 coding sequence is TGTGCCAGCACTTCAGGCGGGAGGGTTAGCGGGGAGCTGTTTTTT. Supplemented by reference TRBV7-6 and TRBJ2-2, the full variable domain reads GAGVSQSPRYKVTKRGQDVALRCDPISGHVSLYWYRQALGQGPEFLTYFNYEAQQDKSGLPNDRFSAERPEGSISTLTIQRTEQRDSAMYRCASTSGGRVSGELFFGEGSRLTVL.

The chain uses TRBV28 and TRBJ1-5; D possibly corresponds to TRBD1 (6 bases). The CDR3 loop spans 15 amino acids. Per germline, CDR1 MDHEN and CDR2 SYDVKM. The V gene lost 2 bases and the J gene lost 5 bases, with 13 bases spanning the gap. The CDR3 DNA reads TGTGCCAGCAGTTTAAGGGGGTTGGCGGATCAGCCCCAGCATTTT. Residues: CASSLRGLADQPQHF.

The CDR3 nucleotides are TGTGCCAGCAGCTCCCGCACGGGGAGGGCTGGGGCCAACGTCCTGACTTTC. Translated: CASSSRTGRAGANVLTF. The chain is built from TRBV5-6 and TRBJ2-6; 7 bases align to TRBD2. Germline trimming cut 3 bases from V and 2 bases from J; bases unmatched to any gene: 8. The germline CDR1 and CDR2 sequences are SGHDT and YYEEEE. This CDR3 region has 17 residues.

The chain recombines TRBV2 with TRBJ2-1, with TRBD2 matching 13 bases. From germline, CDR1 is SNHLY and CDR2 FYNNEI. The CDR3 covers 14 residues. J was trimmed by 9 bases and V by 7 bases; bases with no gene match: 6. The DNA for the CDR3 is TGTGCCAGCACGCCGGGACTAGCGGGACTTGAGCAGTTCTTC. This encodes CASTPGLAGLEQFF. The whole variable domain, filled in from reference TRBV2 and TRBJ2-1, reads EPEVTQTPSHQVTQMGQEVILRCVPISNHLYFYWYRQILGQKVEFLVSFYNNEISEKSEIFDDQFSVERPDGSNFTLKIRSTKLEDSAMYFCASTPGLAGLEQFFGPGTRLTVL.

In this sample, this clone turned up a few times. This chain joins TRBV11-2 and TRBJ2-7; D tentatively reads TRBD1 or TRBD2 (6 bases each). The germline V and J ends were trimmed by 5 bases and 8 bases, with 16 bases remaining between them. CDR3 length: 13 residues. The germline CDR1 and CDR2 sequences are SGHAT and FQNNGV. For the CDR3, the DNA is TGTGCCAGCAGCCCGGGACCGGGGGCGCAGCAGTACTTC. The encoded protein is CASSPGPGAQQYF.

The chain has TRBV6-5 and TRBJ1-1, with D maybe TRBD1 (5 bases). Trimming cost V 5 bases and J 8 bases, with 21 bases left between them. The CDR3 sequence is 15 residues long. From germline, CDR1 is MNHEY and CDR2 SVGAGI. This CDR3 is CASSRPGTKKLEAFF. The CDR3, as DNA: TGTGCCAGCAGTCGACCCGGGACTAAGAAGTTAGAAGCTTTCTTT.

CDR3 loop: CASRITSGDLFGQYF. CDR3 in DNA: TGTGCCAGCAGGATCACTAGCGGCGACCTATTCGGGCAGTACTTC. The rearrangement joins TRBV5-5 to TRBJ2-7, with 8 bases matching TRBD2. CDR1 SGHKS and CDR2 YYEKEE come from the germline V gene (reference sequence). The trim removed 5 bases at V and 9 bases at J, leaving 16 bases unmatched. The CDR3 has 15 residues.

The rearrangement links TRBV5-1 to TRBJ2-1, with 12 positions matching TRBD2. V was pared by 3 bases and J by 5 bases, with 3 bases of the junction left unmatched. The germline V gene has CDR1 SGHRS and CDR2 YFSETQ. This CDR3 has 15 amino acids. CDR3 nucleotides: TGCGCCAGCAGCTCCACTAGCGGGAGGCACAATGAGCAGTTCTTC. Translating gives CASSSTSGRHNEQFF.

V usage is TRBV9 and J usage is TRBJ2-5; D might be TRBD2 (7 bases). This CDR3 is built from 15 residues. Germline-derived CDR1 and CDR2 are SGDLS and YYNGEE. V was shortened by 4 bases and J by 5 bases, with 18 bases between the two germline ends. CDR3 loop: CASSSAGGRGETQYF. CDR3 nucleotide sequence: TGTGCCAGCAGCTCAGCCGGGGGGCGTGGGGAGACCCAGTACTTC. Together with reference TRBV9 and TRBJ2-5, the CDR3 gives the full variable domain: DSGVTQTPKHLITATGQRVTLRCSPRSGDLSVYWYQQSLDQGLQFLIQYYNGEERAKGNILERFSAQQFPDLHSELNLSSLELGDSALYFCASSSAGGRGETQYFGPGTRLLVL.

The V call is TRBV4-3, the J call TRBJ2-7; 9 bases agree with TRBD2. The ends lost 1 base at V and 9 bases at J; junction bases unmatched: 10. The CDR3 runs to 15 residues. Germline V gives CDR1 LGHNA, CDR2 YSLEER. CDR3 in DNA: TGCGCCAGCAGCCAAGGGGGGCTAGCGGGAACCGGGCAGTACTTC. As protein: CASSQGGLAGTGQYF.

The rearrangement joins TRBV7-9 to TRBJ2-1; 11 positions agree with TRBD2. CDR1 and CDR2 from the germline V gene are SEHNR and FQNEAQ (reference sequence). Trimming took 1 base from V and 16 from J; bases not matched to a gene: 6. The CDR3 covers 13 residues. The CDR3 nucleotides read TGTGCCAGCAGCTTAGATGGCCTAGCGGGGGGATTCTTC. It yields the protein CASSLDGLAGGFF.

V and J are TRBV5-1 and TRBJ2-1; D gene unclear. The CDR3 sequence is 11 residues long. V was shortened by 4 bases and J by 9 bases, with 8 bases between the two germline ends. CDR1 is SGHRS and CDR2 is YFSETQ in the germline V gene. CDR3 protein: CASSPGSEQFF. The CDR3 DNA reads as TGCGCCAGCAGCCCAGGAAGTGAGCAGTTCTTC.

The rearrangement joins TRBV5-4 to TRBJ2-1; 11 nucleotides match TRBD2. The CDR3 runs 15 residues. The ends lost 5 bases at V and 7 bases at J; junction bases unmatched: 8. Germline V lookup: CDR1 SGHNT, CDR2 YYREEE (reference sequence). CDR3 in DNA: TGTGCCAGCAGTCGACTAGCGGGATCCTCAAATGAGCAGTTCTTC. It is translated as CASSRLAGSSNEQFF.

The chain uses TRBV6-1 and TRBJ2-1, with TRBD1 matching 12 bases. Germline trimming cut 7 bases from V and 7 bases from J; bases unmatched to any gene: 8. This CDR3 contains 15 residues. CDR1 and CDR2 (germline): MNHNS, SASEGT. CDR3 DNA: TGTGCCAGCAAATCCGGGACAGGGGGCATGAATGAGCAGTTCTTC. Protein product: CASKSGTGGMNEQFF.